Presented here are 28 T cell receptor beta chains from one specimen sequenced in a study of CD8 T cells in ankylosing spondylitis (dated by TCRdb to about 2017). On the study overall, not on this receptor specifically: A TCR beta motif made up of roughly eight highly homologous amino acid variants appeared to be characteristic of blood from ankylosing spondylitis patients.

Receptor amplification or capture employed 5' RACE. Sequencer: Illumina HiSeq 2500. The public sequencing data were trimmed at Q25 with fastp and processed into clonotypes with MiXCR by TCRdb, which kept only in-frame beta chains. Each CDR3 protein gets just one entry, which takes the most common genes and DNA from the rows behind it. For this sample there are about 220,000 distinct CDR3 sequences; roughly 6.6% appear just once. The ten largest make up around 14% of the sample. Antigens for these TCRs are unknown. The sample taken for sequencing was blood, either unsorted or a sorted T cell fraction (not recorded which). The receptors here all came from a male donor with ankylosing spondylitis.

This clonotype was seen repeatedly, ten times or more. The chain recombines TRBV20-1 with TRBJ1-2; D uncertain. CDR1 and CDR2 from the germline V gene are DFQATT and SNEGSKA (reference sequence). This CDR3 is built from 13 residues. Trimming took 7 bases from V and 3 from J, leaving 15 bases between them. DNA of the CDR3: TGCAGTGTCCCGGGCCGGGATCACTATGGCTACACCTTC. It yields the protein CSVPGRDHYGYTF.

This clonotype was picked up many times. This chain connects TRBV6-5 to TRBJ1-1; D is unresolved. CDR3 length equals 18 residues. V shed 0 bases and J shed 1 base, with 18 bases lying between them. CDR1 and CDR2 (germline): MNHEY, SVGAGI. This chain's CDR3 is CASSYSGSQAWKNTEAFF. Here the CDR3 DNA reads TGTGCCAGCAGTTACTCGGGGTCGCAGGCTTGGAAGAACACTGAAGCTTTCTTT.

This sequence joins TRBV12-5 and TRBJ2-2, with TRBD1 identical over 9 bases. This CDR3 has 14 residues. Germline V lookup: CDR1 LGHNT, CDR2 FRNRAP. V lost 1 base, J lost 6 bases, and 0 bases stayed unmatched. CDR3 in DNA: TGTGCTAGTGGTTTGGGACAGGGGGCCGGGGAGCTGTTTTTT. Protein product: CASGLGQGAGELFF. The entire variable domain, with the rest obtained from reference TRBV12-5 and TRBJ2-2, is as follows: DARVTQTPRHKVTEMGQEVTMRCQPILGHNTVFWYRQTMMQGLELLAYFRNRAPLDDSGMPKDRFSAEMPDATLATLKIQPSEPRDSAVYFCASGLGQGAGELFFGEGSRLTVL.

V usage is TRBV6-5 and J usage is TRBJ1-4; perhaps TRBD1 as D (6 bases). Germline loops: CDR1 MNHEY, CDR2 SVGAGI. The CDR3 covers 13 residues. With 0 bases removed from V and 12 bases from J, the gap between germline ends came to 11 bases. CDR3 nucleotides: TGTGCCAGCAGTTACTCAGCAGGGGTTGAACTGTTTTTT. It translates to CASSYSAGVELFF.

The V and J genes are TRBV2 and TRBJ2-1, with TRBD2 matching 16 bases. V lost 9 bases and J lost 7; bases outside the gene matches: 3. The CDR3 has 14 residues. Looked up from germline, CDR1 is SNHLY and CDR2 is FYNNEI. The CDR3 DNA sequence: TGTGCCAGACCGGGACTAGCGGGAGGGAATGAGCAGTTCTTC. This gives the protein CARPGLAGGNEQFF.

This clonotype was detected many times. The chain couples TRBV28 to TRBJ2-4; D is unresolved. The V gene's germline CDR1 is MDHEN and CDR2 SYDVKM. The CDR3 consists of 13 residues. V lost 8 bases to trimming and J lost 0 bases, with 8 bases between them. In DNA, the CDR3 is TGTGCCAGCGATACCTTAGCCAAAAACATTCAGTACTTC. Its protein is CASDTLAKNIQYF. Full variable domain (remainder filled in from reference TRBV28 and TRBJ2-4): DVKVTQSSRYLVKRTGEKVFLECVQDMDHENMFWYRQDPGLGLRLIYFSYDVKMKEKGDIPEGYSVSREKKERFSLILESASTNQTSMYLCASDTLAKNIQYFGAGTRLSVL.

The rearrangement joins TRBV6-1 to TRBJ2-7; 8 bases are a match to TRBD1. There are 16 residues in the CDR3. Germline CDR1 reads MNHNS; CDR2 reads SASEGT. Germline trimming cut 5 bases from V and 2 bases from J; bases unmatched to any gene: 11. CDR3 residues: CASSPTGDERAYEQYF. In DNA form, the CDR3 reads TGTGCCAGCAGTCCGACAGGGGACGAGAGAGCCTACGAGCAGTACTTC.

This clonotype was detected ten times or more. This sequence joins TRBV11-2 and TRBJ2-4; 8 bases match TRBD2. The CDR3 is 16 residues long. The germline V gene has CDR1 SGHAT and CDR2 FQNNGV. Unmatched junction bases numbered 6, after V lost 4 bases and J lost 1 base. The CDR3 DNA reads TGTGCCAGCAGCTCCCCAGCGGGAGTCGCCAAAAACATTCAGTACTTC. Its translation: CASSSPAGVAKNIQYF. Supplemented by reference TRBV11-2 and TRBJ2-4, the full variable domain reads EAGVAQSPRYKIIEKRQSVAFWCNPISGHATLYWYQQILGQGPKLLIQFQNNGVVDDSQLPKDRFSAERLKGVDSTLKIQPAKLEDSAVYLCASSSPAGVAKNIQYFGAGTRLSVL.

The sample holds many counts of this clonotype. The CDR3 DNA reads as TGTGCCAGCAGCTTACTAGGGACTAGGTACGAGCAGTACTTC. Its translation is CASSLLGTRYEQYF. The chain couples TRBV7-2 to TRBJ2-7; 8 nucleotides match TRBD2. V was clipped by 2 bases and J by 4 bases; unmatched bases: 4. Germline CDR1 reads SGHTA; CDR2 reads FQGNSA. This CDR3 comprises 14 residues.

This clonotype was seen ten or more times. The chain carries TRBV28 and TRBJ1-5; D is perhaps TRBD1 (5 bases). The CDR3 has 15 amino acids. V dropped 3 bases and J dropped 6 bases, with 15 bases sitting between them. Germline V gene lookup returns CDR1 MDHEN and CDR2 SYDVKM. The CDR3 nucleotides read TGTGCCAGCAGTTTGGGGGGGGGAGGCGCTCAGCCCCAGCATTTT. This gives the protein CASSLGGGGAQPQHF.

The chain carries TRBV5-5 and TRBJ2-7; 8 bases fit TRBD2. This CDR3 is 15 amino acids long. With V trimmed by 2 bases and J by 3 bases, 7 bases remained unmatched. CDR1 is SGHKS and CDR2 is YYEKEE in the germline V gene (reference sequence). In DNA form, the CDR3 reads TGTGCCAGCAGCTTTTACGGGGGGGCGAGCTACGAGCAGTACTTC. It encodes CASSFYGGASYEQYF.

In this sample, this clonotype turned up many times. This chain connects TRBV7-9 to TRBJ2-3; D is unresolved. Germline CDR1 reads SEHNR; CDR2 reads FQNEAQ (reference sequence). Trimming took 5 bases from V and 6 from J, leaving 12 bases between them. This CDR3 is 13 amino acids long. This chain's CDR3 is CASSTIWADTQYF. The CDR3 region has the DNA TGTGCCAGCAGCACCATTTGGGCCGATACGCAGTATTTT.

This clonotype was detected ten times or more. The chain combines TRBV29-1 with TRBJ2-1; weak D call: TRBD1 (5 bases). The germline CDR1 and CDR2 sequences are SQVTM and ANQGSEA. Trimming removed 4 bases at V and 2 bases at J, with 9 bases between. The CDR3 has 13 residues. This CDR3 reads CSVVGVPYNEQFF. In nucleotides, the CDR3 is TGCAGCGTTGTAGGGGTACCCTACAATGAGCAGTTCTTC.

This clonotype occurred many times. The chain combines TRBV20-1 with TRBJ2-7, with 7 nucleotides matching TRBD2. From germline, CDR1 is DFQATT and CDR2 SNEGSKA (reference sequence). V was pared by 3 bases and J by 2 bases, with 1 base of the junction left unmatched. This CDR3 spans 12 amino acids. The CDR3 DNA reads as TGCAGTGCTAGTGCGGGGGCCTACGAGCAGTACTTC. This encodes CSASAGAYEQYF.

This clonotype came up many times. The chain employs TRBV7-9 and TRBJ1-1; D gene ambiguous. Trimming left V 0 bases short and J 1 base short, with 9 bases between. From germline, CDR1 is SEHNR and CDR2 FQNEAQ (reference sequence). The CDR3 is 15 residues long. This CDR3 reads CASSLAWSPNTEAFF. In nucleotides, the CDR3 is TGTGCCAGCAGCTTAGCTTGGAGCCCGAACACTGAAGCTTTCTTT. The full variable domain, completed using reference TRBV7-9 and TRBJ1-1, is DTGVSQNPRHKITKRGQNVTFRCDPISEHNRLYWYRQTLGQGPEFLTYFQNEAQLEKSRLLSDRFSAERPKGSFSTLEIQRTEQGDSAMYLCASSLAWSPNTEAFFGQGTRLTVV.

This clonotype showed up many times. The chain has TRBV5-1 and TRBJ1-1, with D perhaps matching TRBD1 (5 bases). This CDR3 region has 15 residues. CDR1 and CDR2 from the germline V gene are SGHRS and YFSETQ. V was shortened by 0 bases and J by 5 bases, with 14 bases between the two germline ends. The CDR3 here is CASSLAGVYRTEAFF. CDR3 in DNA: TGCGCCAGCAGCTTGGCGGGGGTTTATCGGACTGAAGCTTTCTTT.

This clonotype has more than one count but fewer than ten. This chain joins TRBV11-2 and TRBJ2-1; D not certain. This CDR3 comprises 16 residues. CDR1 is SGHAT and CDR2 is FQNNGV in the germline V gene. V was cut by 5 bases and J by 9 bases, with 23 bases left in between. Here the CDR3 DNA reads TGTGCCAGCAGCCCCCGGGTGGGCACCCATTTGGGTGAGCAGTTCTTC. Protein product: CASSPRVGTHLGEQFF.

This clonotype was found many times. The V call is TRBV5-6, the J call TRBJ2-2; 8 nucleotides align to TRBD2. V dropped 4 bases and J dropped 4; count of bases not matched to a gene: 9. The CDR3 runs 16 residues. Germline CDR1 SGHDT, CDR2 YYEEEE. The CDR3 DNA sequence: TGTGCCAGCAGCCCCTTGGGACTAGGGATCACCGGGGAGCTGTTTTTT. It codes for CASSPLGLGITGELFF.

This clonotype came up many times. This sequence joins TRBV20-1 and TRBJ2-7, with D maybe TRBD2 (5 bases). CDR1 is DFQATT and CDR2 is SNEGSKA in the germline V gene (reference sequence). The CDR3 is made up of 14 amino acids. Trimming took off 3 bases at V and 6 bases at J, with 18 bases between the two ends. CDR3 sequence: CSARRRVPPVEQYF. The CDR3 DNA sequence: TGCAGTGCTAGGAGGCGGGTTCCTCCGGTCGAGCAGTACTTC.

This clonotype was seen many times. The genes are TRBV27 and TRBJ2-7, with D maybe TRBD1 (5 bases). V was cut by 6 bases and J by 6 bases, with 12 bases left in between. Germline V lookup: CDR1 MNHEY, CDR2 SMNVEV (reference sequence). The CDR3 is 12 amino acids. CDR3: CASRDPQGEQYF. The CDR3 bases are TGTGCCAGCAGGGACCCGCAGGGCGAGCAGTACTTC.

The chain has TRBV7-8 and TRBJ1-5; TRBD1 agrees at 7 bases. The CDR3 totals 14 residues. Per germline, CDR1 SGHVS and CDR2 FQNEAQ. V lost 2 bases to trimming and J lost 7 bases; unmatched junction nucleotides: 5. The CDR3 here is CASSLRTGGQPQHF. In DNA form, the CDR3 reads TGTGCCAGCAGCTTAAGGACAGGCGGACAGCCCCAGCATTTT.

This clonotype was seen at least ten times. V gene TRBV6-1 combines with J gene TRBJ1-2, with 7 bases lining up with TRBD1. Germline V gene data show CDR1 as MNHNS and CDR2 as SASEGT. Trimming took 6 bases from V and 3 from J; bases not matched to a gene: 7. This CDR3 region has 14 residues. CDR3 nucleotide sequence: TGTGCCAGCAGACAGGGGTATATCGACTATGGCTACACCTTC. Protein product: CASRQGYIDYGYTF.

This clonotype was seen at least ten times. This chain connects TRBV20-1 to TRBJ2-1; TRBD2 agrees at 8 bases. Germline-derived CDR1 and CDR2 are DFQATT and SNEGSKA (reference sequence). This CDR3 is 14 amino acids long. Trimming cost V 2 bases and J 7 bases; bases outside gene matches: 7. The CDR3 DNA reads TGCAGTGCTAGAATGGGACTAGTCTTAAATGAGCAGTTCTTC. This sequence encodes CSARMGLVLNEQFF.

This clonotype was seen repeatedly, ten times or more. The chain has TRBV27 and TRBJ2-5, with no clear D. The CDR3 covers 11 residues. Per the germline V gene, CDR1 is MNHEY and CDR2 is SMNVEV (reference sequence). The V and J ends lost 4 bases and 3 bases respectively, with 3 bases between them. For the CDR3, the DNA is TGTGCCAGCAGTTCGAAAGAGACCCAGTACTTC. Translated, it gives CASSSKETQYF.

This clonotype was detected only a few times. V is TRBV28 and J is TRBJ2-6; the D gene is possibly TRBD2 (6 bases). Trimming pared 4 bases from V and 0 bases from J, leaving 7 bases between. This CDR3 is 15 amino acids long. CDR1 and CDR2 (germline): MDHEN, SYDVKM. CDR3 sequence reads: CASSWRGSGANVLTF. The CDR3 coding sequence is TGTGCCAGCAGTTGGCGGGGCTCTGGGGCCAACGTCCTGACTTTC.

This clonotype was seen many times. The rearrangement links TRBV6-2 or TRBV6-3 to TRBJ2-7; D perhaps matches TRBD2 (6 bases). The CDR3 has 15 amino acids. V was cut by 7 bases and J by 0 bases, with 16 bases left in between. Germline-derived CDR1 and CDR2 are MNHEY and SVGEGT. Here the CDR3 reads CASTQGRNPSYEQYF. The CDR3 DNA reads TGTGCCAGCACCCAAGGGAGGAACCCCTCCTACGAGCAGTACTTC.

This clonotype has only a few counts. This rearrangement joins TRBV10-1 to TRBJ2-2; D is uncertain. V dropped 8 bases and J dropped 4 bases, with 14 bases sitting between them. Germline-derived CDR1 and CDR2 are WNHNN and SYGVQD (reference sequence). The CDR3 is 14 amino acids. The CDR3 DNA reads as TGCGCCAGCGGAAACCTACTTGCCACCGGGGAGCTGTTTTTT. As protein: CASGNLLATGELFF.

The table lists this clonotype with a few counts. The chain has TRBV4-2 and TRBJ1-2; TRBD1 aligns across 9 bases. Germline CDR1 is LGHNA and CDR2 is YNFKEQ. The CDR3 is made up of 17 amino acids. Unmatched junction bases numbered 6, after V lost 1 base and J lost 0 bases. DNA of the CDR3: TGTGCCAGCAGCCAAGGGGGTGGACAGGGGCCTAACTATGGCTACACCTTC. It yields the protein CASSQGGGQGPNYGYTF.